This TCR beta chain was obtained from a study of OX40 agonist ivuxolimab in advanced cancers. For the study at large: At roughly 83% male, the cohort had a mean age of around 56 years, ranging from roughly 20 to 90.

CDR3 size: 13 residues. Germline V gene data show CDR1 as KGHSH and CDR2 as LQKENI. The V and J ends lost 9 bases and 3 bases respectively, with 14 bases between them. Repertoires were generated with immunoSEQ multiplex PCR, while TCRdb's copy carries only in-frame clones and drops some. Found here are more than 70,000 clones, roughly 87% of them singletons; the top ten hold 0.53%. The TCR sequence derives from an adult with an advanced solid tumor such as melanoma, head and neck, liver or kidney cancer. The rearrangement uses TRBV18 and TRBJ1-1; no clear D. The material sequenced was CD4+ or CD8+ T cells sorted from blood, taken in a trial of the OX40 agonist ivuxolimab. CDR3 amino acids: CASYSTPYTEAFF. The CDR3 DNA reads TGTGCCAGTTACAGTACACCTTACACTGAAGCTTTCTTT.